Shown below are 26 T cell receptor beta chains from a single sample sequenced in a study of blood T cell repertoires in COVID-19. The repertoire was sequenced with immunoSEQ multiplex PCR; TCRdb's copy has only in-frame clones and lacks some. Of about 220,000 clones listed, roughly nine tenths are singletons. Input material: PBMCs or T cells enriched from blood (not recorded which). All receptors come from a woman aged 25-40 years who had recovered from COVID-19.

The chain is built from TRBV23-1 and TRBJ1-6, with no clear D. Being an ORF, TRBV23-1 has a function that is uncertain. The CDR3 is 11 amino acids. Trimming pared 2 bases from V and 10 bases from J, leaving 3 bases between. In DNA, the CDR3 is TGCGCCAGCAGTCAACCATCACCCCTCCACTTT. Amino acids: CASSQPSPLHF.

The chain combines TRBV6-1 with TRBJ2-3, with 9 bases lining up with TRBD2. In germline, CDR1 is MNHNS, CDR2 SASEGT. This CDR3 has 16 amino acids. Unmatched junction bases numbered 9, after V lost 2 bases and J lost 6 bases. This CDR3 reads CASSEQEAGGSDTQYF. The CDR3 DNA sequence: TGTGCCAGCAGTGAACAAGAAGCGGGGGGATCGGATACGCAGTATTTT.

The genes are TRBV7-2 and TRBJ1-2; 9 nucleotides align to TRBD1. V lost 5 bases to trimming and J lost 4 bases; unmatched junction nucleotides: 8. Germline V CDR1 and CDR2: SGHTA, FQGNSA. The CDR3 is made up of 15 amino acids. The CDR3 DNA reads as TGTGCCAGCAGCCCCCGGACAGGGGTGGTCTATGGCTACACCTTC. This encodes CASSPRTGVVYGYTF.

The J gene is TRBJ2-1, the V gene TRBV4-3; unclear D gene. The germline CDR1 and CDR2 sequences are LGHNA and YSLEER. V was pared by 0 bases and J by 0 bases, with 9 bases between. CDR3 length: 16 residues. CDR3 sequence (DNA): TGCGCCAGCAGCCAAGATTCGGAGAGCTCCTACAATGAGCAGTTCTTC. As protein: CASSQDSESSYNEQFF.

This clone was recorded many times. This rearrangement joins TRBV19 to TRBJ1-2, with TRBD1 as a possible D gene (5 bases). V was pared by 4 bases and J by 7 bases, with 25 bases between. This CDR3 is 17 amino acids long. Germline V gene sequence: CDR1 LNHDA, CDR2 SQIVND (reference sequence). CDR3 amino acids: CASSKLGTAIVVGGYTF. The CDR3 region has the DNA TGTGCCAGTAGTAAATTAGGGACTGCTATTGTAGTCGGTGGCTACACCTTC.

The rearrangement uses TRBV11-3 and TRBJ2-2, with a tentative D call TRBD1 (5 bases). This CDR3 is 16 amino acids long. V gave up 9 bases and J gave up 7 bases, with 24 bases separating them. Germline values: CDR1 SGHNT, CDR2 YENEEA. The CDR3 loop is CARGAALTLGNGELFF. CDR3 DNA: TGTGCCAGAGGGGCAGCTTTGACTCTGGGGAACGGGGAGCTGTTTTTT.

The chain links TRBV12-5 to TRBJ2-1; tentative D call: TRBD2 (9 bases). V lost 0 bases to trimming and J lost 0 bases, with 21 bases between them. The CDR3 totals 20 residues. Germline assignment: CDR1 LGHNT and CDR2 FRNRAP. This chain's CDR3 is CASGLVRQGTSTSSYNEQFF. CDR3 DNA: TGTGCTAGTGGTTTGGTAAGACAGGGGACTAGCACAAGCTCCTACAATGAGCAGTTCTTC.

The chain is built from TRBV10-1 and TRBJ2-1; D is possibly TRBD1 (6 bases). V was pared by 7 bases and J by 1 base, with 17 bases between. Germline CDR1 is WNHNN and CDR2 is SYGVQD (reference sequence). This CDR3 has 16 amino acids. CDR3 in DNA: TGCGCCAGCAAGGGGGAAAGGCCCTATTCCTACAATGAGCAGTTCTTC. This gives the protein CASKGERPYSYNEQFF.

V usage is TRBV4-1 and J usage is TRBJ1-5; D perhaps matches TRBD1 (5 bases). This CDR3 region has 16 residues. The germline gives CDR1 MGHRA, CDR2 YSYEKL. Trimming removed 1 base from V and 5 bases from J, with 15 bases in between. The chain's CDR3 is CASSQVRGGLHQPQHF. DNA of the CDR3: TGCGCCAGCAGCCAAGTTCGGGGGGGGTTACATCAGCCCCAGCATTTT.

J is TRBJ2-3 and V is TRBV6-5; D is perhaps TRBD2 (5 bases). The V gene lost 7 bases and the J gene lost 6 bases, with 17 bases spanning the gap. The CDR3 has 14 amino acids. Germline CDR1 MNHEY, CDR2 SVGAGI. The CDR3 region is CASKTSVGVDTQYF. DNA for the CDR3: TGTGCCAGCAAGACCAGCGTCGGGGTGGATACGCAGTATTTT.

The chain joins TRBV18 to TRBJ2-3, with 10 bases matching TRBD2. Germline CDR1 is KGHSH and CDR2 is LQKENI. This CDR3 has 15 residues. J was trimmed by 3 bases and V by 2 bases; bases with no gene match: 2. CDR3 bases: TGTGCCAGCTCACCAGTAGCGGGGGGAACAGATACGCAGTATTTT. The encoded protein is CASSPVAGGTDTQYF.

The chain uses TRBV29-1 and TRBJ2-7; 7 nucleotides line up with TRBD1. From germline, CDR1 is SQVTM and CDR2 ANQGSEA. The CDR3 extends over 14 amino acids. With 6 bases clipped from V and 2 bases from J, the junction kept 10 bases outside the gene matches. The chain's CDR3 is CSVRTGLTAYEQYF. The CDR3, as DNA: TGCAGCGTCCGGACAGGTCTCACGGCCTACGAGCAGTACTTC.

The V and J genes are TRBV9 and TRBJ1-1; TRBD1 aligns across 8 bases. There are 14 residues in the CDR3. Germline CDR1 is SGDLS and CDR2 is YYNGEE. With V trimmed by 4 bases and J by 2 bases, 4 bases remained unmatched. The DNA for the CDR3 is TGTGCCAGCAGCCCCCAGGGGGCCAACACTGAAGCTTTCTTT. Residues: CASSPQGANTEAFF.

The chain joins TRBV9 to TRBJ2-3, with 7 nucleotides matching TRBD1. V was clipped by 4 bases and J by 2 bases; unmatched bases: 13. The CDR3 covers 17 residues. Germline CDR1 SGDLS, CDR2 YYNGEE. The chain's CDR3 is CASSPLGQSASTDTQYF. In DNA form, the CDR3 reads TGTGCCAGCAGCCCGCTGGGACAGTCAGCCTCCACAGATACGCAGTATTTT.

The gene calls are TRBV7-2 and TRBJ1-2, with D uncertain. Germline CDR1 reads SGHTA; CDR2 reads FQGNSA. Trimming left V 2 bases short and J 4 bases short, with 8 bases between. This CDR3 is 13 amino acids long. CDR3 amino acids: CASSLRRIYGYTF. The CDR3 DNA is TGTGCCAGCAGCTTACGCAGAATCTATGGCTACACCTTC.

As regards this clone: One junction end does not reproduce the germline sequence, and a read error may be involved. The CDR3 protein is CASSPAGGLTGELFF. In DNA, the CDR3 is TGTGCTAGCAGCCCCGCGGGGGGCCTTACCGGGGAGCTGTTTTTT. The chain recombines TRBV7-7 with TRBJ2-2; 8 positions agree with TRBD2. Germline V CDR1 and CDR2: SSHAT, FNYEAQ (reference sequence). The CDR3 contains 15 residues.

This clone was seen only once. This chain connects TRBV27 to TRBJ1-3; 8 nucleotides line up with TRBD1. The CDR3 is 14 amino acids. With V trimmed by 6 bases and J by 2 bases, 3 bases remained unmatched. Germline loops: CDR1 MNHEY, CDR2 SMNVEV (reference sequence). The CDR3 protein is CASRPQGAGNTIYF. The CDR3 coding sequence is TGTGCCAGCAGACCACAGGGGGCTGGAAACACCATATATTTT.

V and J are TRBV6-2 or TRBV6-3 and TRBJ1-1; D is undetermined. The ends were cut back, 2 bases at V and 1 base at J, with 11 bases in the middle. Germline V lookup: CDR1 MNHEY, CDR2 SVGEGT. The CDR3 is 15 amino acids. CDR3 in amino acids: CASSYGPDQNTEAFF. CDR3 in DNA: TGTGCCAGCAGTTACGGGCCAGACCAGAACACTGAAGCTTTCTTT.

This rearrangement joins TRBV6-4 to TRBJ1-1; D gene unclear. From germline, CDR1 is MRHNA and CDR2 SNTAGT. The CDR3 totals 16 residues. V was pared by 3 bases and J by 1 base, with 15 bases between. This CDR3 reads CASSETPGGENTEAFF. For the CDR3, the DNA is TGTGCCAGCAGTGAGACTCCCGGCGGGGAGAACACTGAAGCTTTCTTT.

The chain links TRBV29-1 to TRBJ2-5; tentative D call: TRBD2 (6 bases). The CDR3 has 13 residues. The germline CDR1 and CDR2 sequences are SQVTM and ANQGSEA. Between the trimmed V and J ends, which lost 4 bases and 1 base, there was a span of 10 bases. CDR3 sequence (DNA): TGCAGCGTTGGGAGGGGAGTCCAAGAGACCCAGTACTTC. As protein: CSVGRGVQETQYF. Full variable domain (rest looked up from reference TRBV29-1 and TRBJ2-5): SAVISQKPSRDICQRGTSLTIQCQVDSQVTMMFWYRQQPGQSLTLIATANQGSEATYESGFVIDKFPISRPNLTFSTLTVSNMSPEDSSIYLCSVGRGVQETQYFGPGTRLLVL.

The genes are TRBV11-2 and TRBJ2-5; possible D gene TRBD1, 5 bases. Germline CDR1 is SGHAT and CDR2 is FQNNGV. CDR3 length: 14 amino acids. V was cut by 2 bases and J by 5 bases, with 12 bases left in between. DNA for the CDR3: TGTGCCAGCAGCTTAAGGGGTGCATACGAGACCCAGTACTTC. Its protein is CASSLRGAYETQYF.

V gene TRBV27 combines with J gene TRBJ2-3, with D unresolved. The germline CDR1 and CDR2 sequences are MNHEY and SMNVEV (reference sequence). The CDR3 covers 14 residues. With 5 bases removed from V and 6 bases from J, the gap between germline ends came to 15 bases. Written as DNA, the CDR3 is TGTGCCAGCAGTCCCAGGTCCGAAAGGGATACGCAGTATTTT. Protein sequence: CASSPRSERDTQYF.

This clone appeared once. The chain uses TRBV6-1 and TRBJ1-2; tentatively, D is TRBD1 (5 bases). Trimming removed 3 bases at V and 5 bases at J, with 13 bases between. This CDR3 has 14 residues. The germline gives CDR1 MNHNS, CDR2 SASEGT. CDR3 DNA: TGTGCCAGCAGTGACCGACAGACTTCATATGGCTACACCTTC. Amino acid sequence: CASSDRQTSYGYTF.

The chain joins TRBV2 to TRBJ1-1, with unresolved D. From germline, CDR1 is SNHLY and CDR2 FYNNEI. The CDR3 is 14 amino acids. V was trimmed by 5 bases and J by 7 bases, leaving 17 bases between them. The CDR3 bases are TGTGCCAGCAGTCTAGGGAGCGATGGTGTTGAAGCTTTCTTT. It translates to CASSLGSDGVEAFF.

The rearrangement joins TRBV9 to TRBJ2-2, with 9 bases lining up with TRBD2. This CDR3 contains 16 residues. Unmatched junction bases numbered 2, after V lost 2 bases and J lost 0 bases. The germline gives CDR1 SGDLS, CDR2 YYNGEE. CDR3 in DNA: TGTGCCAGCAGCGTTCTAGCGGGGACGAACACCGGGGAGCTGTTTTTT. Its translation is CASSVLAGTNTGELFF.

The chain has TRBV3-1 (or the pseudogene TRBV3-2) and TRBJ2-2; 9 bases line up with TRBD1. This CDR3 has 15 residues. V lost 4 bases to trimming and J lost 3 bases; unmatched junction nucleotides: 3. Germline CDR1 LGHDT, CDR2 YNNKEL (reference sequence). The CDR3 is CASSRGQGDTGELFF. The DNA for the CDR3 is TGTGCCAGCAGCCGGGGACAGGGCGACACCGGGGAGCTGTTTTTT.